One and the same sample provided the 8 T cell receptor beta chains below, sequenced in a study of cytotoxic CD8 clonotypes in ibrutinib-treated CLL. Profiled with immunoSEQ multiplex PCR; TCRdb holds only in-frame clones, not every one. The data show over 95,000 clones, about 58% seen once. The specimen was PBMCs, collected after 24 months of ibrutinib treatment. The receptors were sampled from a human donor with chronic lymphocytic leukemia.

This clone has a handful of counts. This chain joins TRBV2 and TRBJ1-5; D remains unclear. CDR3 length: 16 residues. V dropped 2 bases and J dropped 0 bases, with 11 bases sitting between them. Germline lookup yields CDR1 SNHLY and CDR2 FYNNEI. CDR3 coding DNA: TGTGCCAGCAGTGAATCCCTGCCAAGTAGCAATCAGCCCCAGCATTTT. Protein sequence: CASSESLPSSNQPQHF.

CDR3 nucleotides: TGTGCCAGCAGCCTCGACAGAGGCCGCGAGCAGTTCTTC. Translation gives CASSLDRGREQFF. The rearrangement uses TRBV7-8 and TRBJ2-1; D possibly corresponds to TRBD1 (5 bases). Germline CDR1 is SGHVS and CDR2 is FQNEAQ. V gave up 5 bases and J gave up 10 bases, with 15 bases separating them. The CDR3 loop spans 13 amino acids.

CDR3 amino acids: CASSRGDNTEAFF. The CDR3 DNA is TGTGCCAGCAGCCGGGGGGACAACACTGAAGCTTTCTTT. V gene TRBV11-3 combines with J gene TRBJ1-1; a weak D match, TRBD1 (5 bases). CDR1 SGHNT and CDR2 YENEEA come from the germline V gene. Trimming removed 5 bases at V and 2 bases at J, with 9 bases between. The CDR3 loop spans 13 amino acids.

The chain couples TRBV19 to TRBJ2-7; the match to TRBD1 covers 8 bases. CDR1 and CDR2 from the germline V gene are LNHDA and SQIVND (reference sequence). The CDR3 is 14 amino acids. Unmatched junction bases numbered 7, after V lost 4 bases and J lost 5 bases. In DNA, the CDR3 is TGTGCCAGTAGTAACCAGGGGGCAATGCACGAGCAGTACTTC. Translated: CASSNQGAMHEQYF.

V gene TRBV7-2 combines with J gene TRBJ2-7; D is unresolved. The CDR3 contains 10 residues. Germline lookup yields CDR1 SGHTA and CDR2 FQGNSA. V lost 7 bases and J lost 6, with 7 bases in between. The CDR3 coding sequence is TGTGCCAGCACCCGTGTCGAGCAGTACTTC. It yields the protein CASTRVEQYF.

V gene TRBV4-2 combines with J gene TRBJ2-3; 9 nucleotides match TRBD2. Trimming took 0 bases from V and 5 from J; bases not matched to a gene: 12. The CDR3 length is 18 residues. Germline loops: CDR1 LGHNA, CDR2 YNFKEQ. This chain's CDR3 is CASSQEGISGGRGDTQYF. The CDR3 nucleotides are TGTGCCAGCAGCCAAGAGGGGATTAGCGGGGGACGTGGAGATACGCAGTATTTT.

The V call is TRBV7-2, the J call TRBJ2-1; the match to TRBD2 covers 10 bases. From germline, CDR1 is SGHTA and CDR2 FQGNSA. V dropped 1 base and J dropped 0; count of bases not matched to a gene: 9. CDR3 size: 19 residues. The CDR3 protein is CASSLVAGGTLSSYNEQFF. The CDR3 DNA reads TGTGCCAGCAGCTTAGTAGCGGGGGGTACATTGAGCTCCTACAATGAGCAGTTCTTC. Variable domain in full (rest from reference TRBV7-2 and TRBJ2-1): GAGVSQSPSNKVTEKGKDVELRCDPISGHTALYWYRQSLGQGLEFLIYFQGNSAPDKSGLPSDRFSAERTGGSVSTLTIQRTQQEDSAVYLCASSLVAGGTLSSYNEQFFGPGTRLTVL.

V usage is TRBV29-1 and J usage is TRBJ2-3, with D possibly being TRBD1 or TRBD2 (5 bases each). Deletions cut 3 bases from V and 0 bases from J, with 13 bases between. CDR1 is SQVTM and CDR2 is ANQGSEA in the germline V gene. The CDR3 has 15 amino acids. The CDR3 loop reads CSVEGPIASTDTQYF. For the CDR3, the DNA is TGCAGCGTTGAGGGACCGATAGCTAGCACAGATACGCAGTATTTT.